What follows is one T cell receptor beta chain and its context. Its specific antigen is unknown. The record has no base qualities; no much larger clone is one base away. TCRbeta CDR3 regions were amplified from genomic DNA using the immunoSEQ Assay, a bias-controlled multiplex PCR. Per the original workflow: Nucleated cell counts per sample were estimated from amplification of reference gene primers within the assay. To quantify the absolute abundance of each unique TCRbeta CDR3 rearrangement, sequence reads were collapsed and filtered. For each sample, productive Simpson clonality was calculated as the square root of Simpson's diversity index across productive rearrangements. TCRdb obtained this table from immuneACCESS and retained in-frame rearrangements with V and J assigned. These tables miss some clones; where compared with another copy, unresolved V genes account for less than half of the shortfall, and the remainder is unexplained. From that table come the V and J calls and clone size; the DNA was used to work out D and trimming. For this sample the table gives approximately 140,000 clones, of which 80% to 90% were detected only once. The top ten constitute 35% to 40% of the sample.

The data were obtained in a study of blood T cell repertoires in COVID-19 (dated by TCRdb to 2020 to 2021). In terms of the full investigation: Samples from collaborators originated in the United States, Italy and Spain and spanned both the acute and convalescent phases of COVID-19. The material from the prospective study consisted of cDNA or gDNA derived from T cells, B-cell-depleted T cells, or PBMCs. The dataset comprised deeply sampled blood TCRbeta repertoires from subjects exposed to, actively infected with, or recovered from COVID-19. The repertoires were released in a freely available public database intended as a resource for research on the immune response to SARS-CoV-2. The samples were drawn from two sources: the first 160 participants of the ongoing ImmuneRACE study, and approximately 1,300 subjects contributed by 6 global collaborators. Sample metadata almost always included a de-identified subject ID, COVID-19 status, age in years and sex. HLA class I and class II types, where available, came from metadata supplied by the sample provider rather than from assay-based typing. What the authors observed across the whole study: Clinical and demographic metadata were provided uncurated, with the amount varying by source and participant.

The trim is 4 bases for V and 0 bases for J, with a gap of 9 bases between the germline ends. CDR1 and CDR2 are read off the germline V gene as SGHAT and FQNNGV. From the cysteine through the phenylalanine, the CDR3 covers 15 amino acids. Only the CDR3 portion is preserved as DNA: 45 bases, with reading frame beginning at the first base. Collaborating institutions collected whole blood in K2EDTA tubes following their own protocols. For TCRbeta analysis, collaborators shipped samples as frozen whole blood, isolated PBMCs, or DNA extracted from either of those sample types. The receptor was isolated from a human donor in a cohort sampled during active COVID-19. The source material was peripheral blood. The V and J genes are TRBV11-2 and TRBJ1-4; no D gene can be assigned with confidence. The nucleotide sequence reads as follows: TGTGCCAGCAGCTCCTACCCTGCAACTAATGAAAAACTGTTTTTT. It specifies CASSSYPATNEKLFF.